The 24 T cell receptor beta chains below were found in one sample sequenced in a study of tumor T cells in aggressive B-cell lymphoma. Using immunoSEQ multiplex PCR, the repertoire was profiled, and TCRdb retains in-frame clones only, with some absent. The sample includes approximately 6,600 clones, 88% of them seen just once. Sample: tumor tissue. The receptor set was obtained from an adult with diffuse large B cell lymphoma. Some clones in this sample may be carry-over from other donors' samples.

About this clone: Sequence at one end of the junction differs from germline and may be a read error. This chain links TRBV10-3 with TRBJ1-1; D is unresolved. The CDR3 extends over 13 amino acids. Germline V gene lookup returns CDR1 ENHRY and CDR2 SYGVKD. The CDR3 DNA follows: TGTGCCATCAGTGAGTCGGTGAACACTAAAGCTTTCTTT. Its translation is CAISESVNTKAFF.

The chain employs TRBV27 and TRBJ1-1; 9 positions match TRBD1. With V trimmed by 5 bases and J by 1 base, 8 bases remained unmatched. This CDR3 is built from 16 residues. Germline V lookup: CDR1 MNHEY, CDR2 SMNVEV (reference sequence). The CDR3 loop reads CASSRNPGQGNTEAFF. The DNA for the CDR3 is TGTGCCAGCAGTCGGAACCCGGGACAGGGGAACACTGAAGCTTTCTTT.

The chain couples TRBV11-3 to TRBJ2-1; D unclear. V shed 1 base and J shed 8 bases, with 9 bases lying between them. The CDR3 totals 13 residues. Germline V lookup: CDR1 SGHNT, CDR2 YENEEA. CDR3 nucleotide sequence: TGTGCCAGCAGCTTAGGTAGTCCCTATGAGCAGTTCTTC. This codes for CASSLGSPYEQFF.

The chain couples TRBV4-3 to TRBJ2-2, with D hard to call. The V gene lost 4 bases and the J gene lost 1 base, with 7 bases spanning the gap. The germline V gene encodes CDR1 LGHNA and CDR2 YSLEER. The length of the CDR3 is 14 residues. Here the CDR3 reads CASSRGQNTGELFF. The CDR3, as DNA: TGCGCCAGCAGCCGCGGCCAGAACACCGGGGAGCTGTTTTTT.

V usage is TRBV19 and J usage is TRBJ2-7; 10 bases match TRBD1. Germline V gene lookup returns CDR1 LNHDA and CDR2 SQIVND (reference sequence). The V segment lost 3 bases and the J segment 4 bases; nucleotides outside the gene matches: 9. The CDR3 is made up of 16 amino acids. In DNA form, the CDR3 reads TGTGCCAGTAGTATTCCGATCAGACAGGGGGCGTACGAGCAGTACTTC. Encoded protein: CASSIPIRQGAYEQYF.

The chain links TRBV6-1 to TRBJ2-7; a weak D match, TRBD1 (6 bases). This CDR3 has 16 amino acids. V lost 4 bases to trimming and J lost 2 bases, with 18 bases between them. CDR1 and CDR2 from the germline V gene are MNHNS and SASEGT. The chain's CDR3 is CASSGTGSAGTYEQYF. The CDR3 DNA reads TGTGCCAGCAGTGGAACAGGGTCGGCAGGCACCTACGAGCAGTACTTC.

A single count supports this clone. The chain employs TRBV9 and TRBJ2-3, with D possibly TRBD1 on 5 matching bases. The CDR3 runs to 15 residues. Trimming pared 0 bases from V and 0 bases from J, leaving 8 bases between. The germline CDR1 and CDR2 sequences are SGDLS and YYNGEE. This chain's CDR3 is CASSVEGASTDTQYF. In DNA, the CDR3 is TGTGCCAGCAGCGTAGAAGGGGCTAGCACAGATACGCAGTATTTT.

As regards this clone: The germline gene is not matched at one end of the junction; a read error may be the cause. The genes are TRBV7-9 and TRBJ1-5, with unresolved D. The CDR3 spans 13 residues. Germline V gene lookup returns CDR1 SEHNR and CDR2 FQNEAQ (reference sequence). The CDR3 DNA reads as TGTGTCAGCAGCTTAGACACATTTCAGCCCCAGCATTTT. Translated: CVSSLDTFQPQHF.

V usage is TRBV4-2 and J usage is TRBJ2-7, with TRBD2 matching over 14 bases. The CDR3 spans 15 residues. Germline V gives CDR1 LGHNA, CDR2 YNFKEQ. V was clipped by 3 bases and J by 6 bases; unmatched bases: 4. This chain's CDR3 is CASSQTSGGAAEQYF. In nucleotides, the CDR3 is TGTGCCAGCAGCCAGACTAGCGGGGGGGCGGCCGAGCAGTACTTC.

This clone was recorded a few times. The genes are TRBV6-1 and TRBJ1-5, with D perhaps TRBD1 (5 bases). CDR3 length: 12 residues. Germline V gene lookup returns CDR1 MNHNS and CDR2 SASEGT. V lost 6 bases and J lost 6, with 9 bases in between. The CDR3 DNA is TGTGCCAGCAGGGTGGGGGGTCAGCCCCAGCATTTT. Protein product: CASRVGGQPQHF.

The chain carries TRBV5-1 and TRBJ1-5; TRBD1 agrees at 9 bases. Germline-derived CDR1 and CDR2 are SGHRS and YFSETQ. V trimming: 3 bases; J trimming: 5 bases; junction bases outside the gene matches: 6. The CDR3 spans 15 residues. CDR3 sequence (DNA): TGCGCCAGCAGCTGGGGGACAGGGTATGATCAGCCCCAGCATTTT. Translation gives CASSWGTGYDQPQHF.

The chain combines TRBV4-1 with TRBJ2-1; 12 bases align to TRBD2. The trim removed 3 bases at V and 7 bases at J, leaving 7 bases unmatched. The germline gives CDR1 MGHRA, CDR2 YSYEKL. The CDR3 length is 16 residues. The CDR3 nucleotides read TGCGCCAGCAGCCACCTAGCGGGAGGGGTGGGGAATGAGCAGTTCTTC. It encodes CASSHLAGGVGNEQFF.

The CDR3 region is CASSLAGESRGTDTQYF. In DNA form, the CDR3 reads TGTGCCAGCAGCTTAGCGGGAGAGTCTAGGGGCACAGATACGCAGTATTTT. This chain connects TRBV9 to TRBJ2-3; 9 bases line up with TRBD2. The CDR3 sequence is 17 residues long. CDR1 and CDR2 from the germline V gene are SGDLS and YYNGEE. V lost 4 bases and J lost 1; bases outside the gene matches: 10.

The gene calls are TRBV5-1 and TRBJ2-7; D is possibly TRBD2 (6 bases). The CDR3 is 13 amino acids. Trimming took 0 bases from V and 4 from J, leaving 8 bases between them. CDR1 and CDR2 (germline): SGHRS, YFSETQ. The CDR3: CASSLAGTYEQYF. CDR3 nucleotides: TGCGCCAGCAGCTTGGCGGGGACTTACGAGCAGTACTTC.

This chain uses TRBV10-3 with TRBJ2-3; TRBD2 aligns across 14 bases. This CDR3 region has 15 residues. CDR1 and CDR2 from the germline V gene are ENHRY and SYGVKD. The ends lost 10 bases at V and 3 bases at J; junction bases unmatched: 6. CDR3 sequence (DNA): TGTGCCAGCAGGACTAGCGGGGGGTCAACAGATACGCAGTATTTT. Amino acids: CASRTSGGSTDTQYF.

The CDR3 loop reads CAWSEKGGASGSNYSYEQYF. Written as DNA, the CDR3 is TGTGCCTGGAGTGAAAAGGGGGGGGCTAGCGGGAGCAACTATTCCTACGAGCAGTACTTC. V and J are TRBV30 and TRBJ2-7; 10 positions agree with TRBD2. V was clipped by 1 base and J by 1 base; unmatched bases: 19. The CDR3 spans 20 residues. Germline loops: CDR1 GTSNPN, CDR2 SVGIG (reference sequence).

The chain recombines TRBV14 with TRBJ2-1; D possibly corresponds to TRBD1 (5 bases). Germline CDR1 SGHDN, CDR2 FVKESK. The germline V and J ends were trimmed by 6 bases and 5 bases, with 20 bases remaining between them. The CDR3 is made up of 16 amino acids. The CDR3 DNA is TGTGCCAGCAGTCCAGGGATAGGCTATGGACACAATGAGCAGTTCTTC. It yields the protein CASSPGIGYGHNEQFF.

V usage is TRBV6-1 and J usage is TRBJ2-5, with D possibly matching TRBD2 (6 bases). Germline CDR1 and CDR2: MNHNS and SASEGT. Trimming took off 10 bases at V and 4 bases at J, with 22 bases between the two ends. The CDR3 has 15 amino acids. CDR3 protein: CATSRGLGGTETQYF. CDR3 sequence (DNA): TGTGCCACATCCCGGGGGTTGGGGGGAACAGAGACCCAGTACTTC.

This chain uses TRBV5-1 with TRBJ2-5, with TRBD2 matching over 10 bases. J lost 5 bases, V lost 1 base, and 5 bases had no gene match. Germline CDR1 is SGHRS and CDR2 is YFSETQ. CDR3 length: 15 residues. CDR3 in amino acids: CASSLLAGEQETQYF. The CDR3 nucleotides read TGCGCCAGCAGCTTGCTAGCGGGGGAACAGGAGACCCAGTACTTC. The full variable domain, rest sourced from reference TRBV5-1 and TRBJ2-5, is KAGVTQTPRYLIKTRGQQVTLSCSPISGHRSVSWYQQTPGQGLQFLFEYFSETQRNKGNFPGRFSGRQFSNSRSEMNVSTLELGDSALYLCASSLLAGEQETQYFGPGTRLLVL.

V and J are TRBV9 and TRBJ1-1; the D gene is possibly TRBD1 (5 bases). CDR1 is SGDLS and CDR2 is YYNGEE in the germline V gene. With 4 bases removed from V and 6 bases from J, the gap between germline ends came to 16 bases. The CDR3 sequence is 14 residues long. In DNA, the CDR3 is TGTGCCAGCAGCCCCCCCCTACCAGGGTCTGAAGCTTTCTTT. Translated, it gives CASSPPLPGSEAFF. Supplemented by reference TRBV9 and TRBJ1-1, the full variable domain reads DSGVTQTPKHLITATGQRVTLRCSPRSGDLSVYWYQQSLDQGLQFLIQYYNGEERAKGNILERFSAQQFPDLHSELNLSSLELGDSALYFCASSPPLPGSEAFFGQGTRLTVV.

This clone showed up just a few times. The chain's CDR3 is CASSPGHLYGYTF. CDR3 coding DNA: TGTGCCAGCAGCCCAGGACATCTCTATGGCTACACCTTC. The gene calls are TRBV11-2 and TRBJ1-2; D might be TRBD1 (5 bases). The CDR3 runs to 13 residues. V was shortened by 5 bases and J by 4 bases, with 11 bases between the two germline ends. Germline V gene lookup returns CDR1 SGHAT and CDR2 FQNNGV. The full variable domain, its missing parts supplied by reference TRBV11-2 and TRBJ1-2, is EAGVAQSPRYKIIEKRQSVAFWCNPISGHATLYWYQQILGQGPKLLIQFQNNGVVDDSQLPKDRFSAERLKGVDSTLKIQPAKLEDSAVYLCASSPGHLYGYTFGSGTRLTVV.

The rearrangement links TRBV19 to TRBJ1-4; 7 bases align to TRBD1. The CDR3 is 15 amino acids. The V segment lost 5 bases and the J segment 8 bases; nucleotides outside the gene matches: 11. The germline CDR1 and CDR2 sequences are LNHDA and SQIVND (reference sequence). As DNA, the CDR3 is TGTGCCAGTAGTGGACAGGTTCAAAGGAGAGAAAAACTGTTTTTT. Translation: CASSGQVQRREKLFF.

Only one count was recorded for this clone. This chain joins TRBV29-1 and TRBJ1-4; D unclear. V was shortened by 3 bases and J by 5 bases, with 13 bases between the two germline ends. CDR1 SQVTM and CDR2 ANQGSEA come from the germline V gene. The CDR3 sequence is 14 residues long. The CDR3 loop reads CSVEPRSGNEKLFF. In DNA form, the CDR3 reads TGCAGCGTTGAGCCCCGGAGCGGGAATGAAAAACTGTTTTTT.

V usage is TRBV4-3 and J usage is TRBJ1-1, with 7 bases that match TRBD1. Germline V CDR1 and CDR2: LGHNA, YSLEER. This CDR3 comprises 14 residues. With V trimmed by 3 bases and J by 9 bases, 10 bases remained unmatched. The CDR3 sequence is CASSHGTESGQAFF. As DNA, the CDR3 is TGCGCCAGCAGCCATGGGACAGAGAGCGGGCAAGCTTTCTTT.